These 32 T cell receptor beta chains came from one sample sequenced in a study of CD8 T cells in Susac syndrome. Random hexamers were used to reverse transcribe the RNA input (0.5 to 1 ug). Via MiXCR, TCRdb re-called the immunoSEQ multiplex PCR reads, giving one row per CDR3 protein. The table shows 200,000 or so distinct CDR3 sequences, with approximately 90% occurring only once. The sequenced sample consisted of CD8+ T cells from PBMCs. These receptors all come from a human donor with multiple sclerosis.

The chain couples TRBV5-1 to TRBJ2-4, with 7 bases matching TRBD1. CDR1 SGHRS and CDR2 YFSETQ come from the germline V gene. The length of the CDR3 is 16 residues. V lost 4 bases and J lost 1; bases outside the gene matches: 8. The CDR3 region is CASSHGQAGAKNIQYF. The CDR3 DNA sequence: TGCGCCAGCAGCCACGGACAGGCAGGGGCCAAAAACATTCAGTACTTC.

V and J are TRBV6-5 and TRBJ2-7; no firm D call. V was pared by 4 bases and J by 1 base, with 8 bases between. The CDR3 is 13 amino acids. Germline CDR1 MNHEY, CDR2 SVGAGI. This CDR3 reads CASSFLSSYEQYF. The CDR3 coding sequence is TGTGCCAGCAGTTTTCTGTCTTCCTACGAGCAGTACTTC.

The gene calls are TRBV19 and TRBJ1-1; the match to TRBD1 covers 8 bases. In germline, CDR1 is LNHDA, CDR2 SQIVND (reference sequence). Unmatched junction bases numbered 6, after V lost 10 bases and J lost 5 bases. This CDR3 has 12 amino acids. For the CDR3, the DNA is TGTGCCACCCGAACAGGGGGAACTGAAGCTTTCTTT. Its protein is CATRTGGTEAFF.

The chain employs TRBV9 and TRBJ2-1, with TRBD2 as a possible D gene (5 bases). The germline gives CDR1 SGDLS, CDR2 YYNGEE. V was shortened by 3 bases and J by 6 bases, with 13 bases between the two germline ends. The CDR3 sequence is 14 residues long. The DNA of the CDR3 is TGTGCCAGCAGCGGCTCTAGCCTGTTCAATGAGCAGTTCTTC. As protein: CASSGSSLFNEQFF. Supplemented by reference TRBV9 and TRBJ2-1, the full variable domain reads DSGVTQTPKHLITATGQRVTLRCSPRSGDLSVYWYQQSLDQGLQFLIQYYNGEERAKGNILERFSAQQFPDLHSELNLSSLELGDSALYFCASSGSSLFNEQFFGPGTRLTVL.

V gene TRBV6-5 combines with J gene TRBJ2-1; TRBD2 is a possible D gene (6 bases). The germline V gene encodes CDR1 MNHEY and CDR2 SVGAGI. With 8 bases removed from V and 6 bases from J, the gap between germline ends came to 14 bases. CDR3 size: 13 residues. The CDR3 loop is CASGEVWGNEQFF. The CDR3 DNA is TGTGCCAGCGGGGAGGTATGGGGCAATGAGCAGTTCTTC.

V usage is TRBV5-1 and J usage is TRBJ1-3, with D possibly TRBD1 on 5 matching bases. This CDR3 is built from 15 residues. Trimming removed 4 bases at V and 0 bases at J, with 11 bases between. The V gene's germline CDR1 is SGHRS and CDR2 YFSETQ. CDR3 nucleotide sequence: TGCGCCAGCAGCCCCTGGACAAACTCTGGAAACACCATATATTTT. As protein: CASSPWTNSGNTIYF. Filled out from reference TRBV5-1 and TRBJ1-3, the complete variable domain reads KAGVTQTPRYLIKTRGQQVTLSCSPISGHRSVSWYQQTPGQGLQFLFEYFSETQRNKGNFPGRFSGRQFSNSRSEMNVSTLELGDSALYLCASSPWTNSGNTIYFGEGSWLTVV.

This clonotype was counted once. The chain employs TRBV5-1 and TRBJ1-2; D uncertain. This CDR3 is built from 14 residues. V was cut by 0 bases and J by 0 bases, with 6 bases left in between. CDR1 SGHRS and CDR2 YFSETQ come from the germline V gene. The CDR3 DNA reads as TGCGCCAGCAGCTTGGACAGATCTAACTATGGCTACACCTTC. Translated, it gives CASSLDRSNYGYTF.

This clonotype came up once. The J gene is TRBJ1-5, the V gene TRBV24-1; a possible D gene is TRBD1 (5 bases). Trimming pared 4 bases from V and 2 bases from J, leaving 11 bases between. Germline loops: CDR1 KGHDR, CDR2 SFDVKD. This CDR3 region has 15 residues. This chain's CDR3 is CATSDTGTGNQPQHF. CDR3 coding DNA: TGTGCCACCAGTGACACCGGGACCGGCAATCAGCCCCAGCATTTT.

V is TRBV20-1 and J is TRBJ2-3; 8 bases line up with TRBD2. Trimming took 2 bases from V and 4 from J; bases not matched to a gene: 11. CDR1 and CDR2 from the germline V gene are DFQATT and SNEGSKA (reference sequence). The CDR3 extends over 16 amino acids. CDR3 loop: CSARLVEAGAADTQYF. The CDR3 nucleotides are TGCAGTGCTAGACTCGTGGAAGCGGGAGCGGCAGATACGCAGTATTTT.

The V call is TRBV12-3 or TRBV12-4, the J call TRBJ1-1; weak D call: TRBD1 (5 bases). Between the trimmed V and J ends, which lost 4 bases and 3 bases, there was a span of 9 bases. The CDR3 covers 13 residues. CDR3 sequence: CASSWMGDTEAFF. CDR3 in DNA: TGTGCCAGCAGTTGGATGGGGGACACTGAAGCTTTCTTT.

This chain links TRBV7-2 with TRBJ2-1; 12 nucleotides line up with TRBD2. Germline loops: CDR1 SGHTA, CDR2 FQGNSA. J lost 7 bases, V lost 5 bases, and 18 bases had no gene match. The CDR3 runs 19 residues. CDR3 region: CASSPGYRRRLAGVNEQFF. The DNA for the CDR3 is TGTGCCAGCAGCCCAGGTTACAGGAGACGACTAGCGGGGGTTAATGAGCAGTTCTTC.

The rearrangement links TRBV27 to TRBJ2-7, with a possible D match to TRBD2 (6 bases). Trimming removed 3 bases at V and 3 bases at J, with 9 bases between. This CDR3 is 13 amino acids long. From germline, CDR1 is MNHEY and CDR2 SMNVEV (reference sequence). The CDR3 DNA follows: TGTGCCAGCAGTTTCGGGACTTACTACGAGCAGTACTTC. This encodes CASSFGTYYEQYF.

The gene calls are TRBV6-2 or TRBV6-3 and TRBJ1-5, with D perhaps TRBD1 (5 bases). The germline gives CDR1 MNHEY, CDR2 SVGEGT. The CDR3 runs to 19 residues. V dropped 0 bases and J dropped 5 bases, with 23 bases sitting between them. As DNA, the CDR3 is TGTGCCAGCAGTTACTCCTTGGGGACCGTTGTGGGCGGCGATCAGCCCCAGCATTTT. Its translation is CASSYSLGTVVGGDQPQHF.

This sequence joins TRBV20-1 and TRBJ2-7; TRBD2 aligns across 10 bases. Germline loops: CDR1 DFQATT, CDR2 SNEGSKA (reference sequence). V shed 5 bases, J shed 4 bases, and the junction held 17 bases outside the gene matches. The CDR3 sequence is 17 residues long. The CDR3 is CSALGGLAGVKAYEQYF. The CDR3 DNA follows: TGCAGTGCTCTAGGTGGGCTAGCGGGAGTAAAGGCTTACGAGCAGTACTTC.

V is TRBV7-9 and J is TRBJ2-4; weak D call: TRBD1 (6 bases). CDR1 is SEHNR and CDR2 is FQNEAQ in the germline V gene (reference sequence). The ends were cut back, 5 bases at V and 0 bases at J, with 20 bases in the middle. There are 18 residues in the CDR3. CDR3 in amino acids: CASSPNPTGMGAKNIQYF. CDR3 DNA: TGTGCCAGCAGCCCGAACCCCACAGGGATGGGAGCCAAAAACATTCAGTACTTC.

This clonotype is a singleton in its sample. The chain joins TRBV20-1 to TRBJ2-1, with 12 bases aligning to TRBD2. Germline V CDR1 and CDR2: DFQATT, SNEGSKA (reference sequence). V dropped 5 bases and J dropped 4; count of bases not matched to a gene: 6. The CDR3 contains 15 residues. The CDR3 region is CSAPLLAGGYNEQFF. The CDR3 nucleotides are TGCAGTGCTCCATTACTAGCGGGGGGTTACAATGAGCAGTTCTTC.

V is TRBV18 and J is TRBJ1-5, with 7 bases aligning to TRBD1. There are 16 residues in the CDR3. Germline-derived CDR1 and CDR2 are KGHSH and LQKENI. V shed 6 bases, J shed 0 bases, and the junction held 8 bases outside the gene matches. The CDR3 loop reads CASSTGTVYSNQPQHF. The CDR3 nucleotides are TGTGCCAGCTCGACCGGGACAGTGTATAGCAATCAGCCCCAGCATTTT.

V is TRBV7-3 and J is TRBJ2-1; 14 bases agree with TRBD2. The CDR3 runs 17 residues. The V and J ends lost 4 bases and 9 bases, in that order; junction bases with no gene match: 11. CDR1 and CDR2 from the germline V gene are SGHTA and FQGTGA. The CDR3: CASSSGGLAGDRGEQFF. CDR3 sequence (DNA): TGTGCCAGCAGCTCAGGGGGACTAGCGGGGGATAGGGGTGAGCAGTTCTTC.

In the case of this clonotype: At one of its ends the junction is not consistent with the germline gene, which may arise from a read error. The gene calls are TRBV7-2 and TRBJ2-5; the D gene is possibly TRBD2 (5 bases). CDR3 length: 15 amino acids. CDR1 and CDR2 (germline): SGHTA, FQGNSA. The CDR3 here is CAGSLGGSPLGTQYF. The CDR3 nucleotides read TGTGCCGGCAGCTTAGGAGGCTCACCCTTGGGGACCCAGTACTTC.

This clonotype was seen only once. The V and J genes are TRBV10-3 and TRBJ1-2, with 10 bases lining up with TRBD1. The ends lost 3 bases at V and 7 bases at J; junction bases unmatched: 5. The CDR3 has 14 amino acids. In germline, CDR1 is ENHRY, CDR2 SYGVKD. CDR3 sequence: CAISETGTGVGYTF. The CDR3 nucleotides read TGTGCCATCAGTGAAACCGGGACAGGGGTTGGCTACACCTTC.

CDR3 loop: CASSKWDNGYTF. In nucleotides, the CDR3 is TGTGCCAGCAGCAAGTGGGACAATGGCTACACCTTC. The rearrangement links TRBV9 to TRBJ1-2, with D tentatively TRBD1 (6 bases). This CDR3 comprises 12 residues. Germline V gene lookup returns CDR1 SGDLS and CDR2 YYNGEE. Trimming took off 4 bases at V and 6 bases at J, with 10 bases between the two ends.

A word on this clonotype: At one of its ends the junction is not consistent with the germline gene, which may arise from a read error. CDR3 in amino acids: CASSLGAGAPAHPF. The CDR3 nucleotides are TGTGCCAGCAGCTTAGGAGCGGGAGCCCCCGCTCACCCCTTC. The chain employs TRBV7-9 and TRBJ2-1, with 8 bases matching TRBD2. Per the germline V gene, CDR1 is SEHNR and CDR2 is FQNEAQ (reference sequence). This CDR3 region has 14 residues.

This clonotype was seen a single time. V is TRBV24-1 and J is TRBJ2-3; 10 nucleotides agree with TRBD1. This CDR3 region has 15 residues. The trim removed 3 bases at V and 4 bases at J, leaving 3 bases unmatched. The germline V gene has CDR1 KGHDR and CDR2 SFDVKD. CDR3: CATSDGQGEADTQYF. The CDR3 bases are TGTGCCACCAGTGATGGACAGGGGGAGGCAGATACGCAGTATTTT.

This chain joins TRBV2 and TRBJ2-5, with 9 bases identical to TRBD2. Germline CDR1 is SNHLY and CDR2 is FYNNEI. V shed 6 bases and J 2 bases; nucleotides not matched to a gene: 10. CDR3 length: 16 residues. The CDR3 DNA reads TGTGCCAGCAGGGTGCCGCTAGCGGGGTTGCAAGAGACCCAGTACTTC. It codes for CASRVPLAGLQETQYF. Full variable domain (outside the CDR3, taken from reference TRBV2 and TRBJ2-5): EPEVTQTPSHQVTQMGQEVILRCVPISNHLYFYWYRQILGQKVEFLVSFYNNEISEKSEIFDDQFSVERPDGSNFTLKIRSTKLEDSAMYFCASRVPLAGLQETQYFGPGTRLLVL.

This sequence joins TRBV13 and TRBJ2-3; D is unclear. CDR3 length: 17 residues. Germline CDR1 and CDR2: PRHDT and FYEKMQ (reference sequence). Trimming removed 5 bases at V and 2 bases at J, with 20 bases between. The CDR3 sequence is CASSNFYPTRVTDTQYF. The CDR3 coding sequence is TGTGCCAGCAGCAATTTTTATCCCACCCGGGTCACAGATACGCAGTATTTT.

As DNA, the CDR3 is TGTGCCAGCAGTGCCTTGGAGCAGTTCTTC. This encodes CASSALEQFF. The genes are TRBV6-1 and TRBJ2-1; D gene uncertain. V was cut by 4 bases and J by 10 bases, with 5 bases left in between. Germline values: CDR1 MNHNS, CDR2 SASEGT. This CDR3 has 10 residues.

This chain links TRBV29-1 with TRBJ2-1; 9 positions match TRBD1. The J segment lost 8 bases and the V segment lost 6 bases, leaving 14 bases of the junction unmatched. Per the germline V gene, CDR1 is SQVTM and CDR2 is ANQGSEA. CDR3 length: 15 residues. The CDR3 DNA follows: TGCAGCGTCCTCGTCTCCGGGACAGGGCGGTATGAGCAGTTCTTC. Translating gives CSVLVSGTGRYEQFF.

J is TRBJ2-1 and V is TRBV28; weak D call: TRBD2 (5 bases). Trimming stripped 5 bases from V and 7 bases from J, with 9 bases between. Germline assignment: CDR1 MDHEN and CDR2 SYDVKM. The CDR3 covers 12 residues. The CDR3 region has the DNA TGTGCCAGCAGTGTCAGAGGGAATGAGCAGTTCTTC. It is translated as CASSVRGNEQFF.

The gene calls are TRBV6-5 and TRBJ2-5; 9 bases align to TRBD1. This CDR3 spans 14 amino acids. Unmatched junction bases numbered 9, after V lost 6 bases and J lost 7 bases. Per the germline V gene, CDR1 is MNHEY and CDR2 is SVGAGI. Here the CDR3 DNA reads TGTGCCAGCAGCCCAACAGGGGGCGGCGGGACCCAGTACTTC. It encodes CASSPTGGGGTQYF.

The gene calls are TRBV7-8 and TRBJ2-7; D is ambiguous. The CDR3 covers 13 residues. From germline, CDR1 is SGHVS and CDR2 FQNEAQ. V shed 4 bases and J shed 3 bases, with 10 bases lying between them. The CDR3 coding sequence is TGTGCCAGCAGCTCAGAACAGATCTACGAGCAGTACTTC. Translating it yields CASSSEQIYEQYF.

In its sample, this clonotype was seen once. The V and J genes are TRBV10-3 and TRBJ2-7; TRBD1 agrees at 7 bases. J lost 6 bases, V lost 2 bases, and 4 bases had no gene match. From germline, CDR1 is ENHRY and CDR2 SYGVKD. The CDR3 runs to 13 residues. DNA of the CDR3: TGTGCCATCAGTGAGGACAGGGTATCCGAGCAGTACTTC. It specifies CAISEDRVSEQYF.

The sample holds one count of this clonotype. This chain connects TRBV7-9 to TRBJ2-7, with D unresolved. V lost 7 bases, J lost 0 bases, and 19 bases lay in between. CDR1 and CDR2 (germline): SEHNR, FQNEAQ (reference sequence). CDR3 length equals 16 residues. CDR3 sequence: CASTHSVGWASYEQYF. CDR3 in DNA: TGTGCCAGCACCCACTCTGTTGGGTGGGCCTCCTACGAGCAGTACTTC.